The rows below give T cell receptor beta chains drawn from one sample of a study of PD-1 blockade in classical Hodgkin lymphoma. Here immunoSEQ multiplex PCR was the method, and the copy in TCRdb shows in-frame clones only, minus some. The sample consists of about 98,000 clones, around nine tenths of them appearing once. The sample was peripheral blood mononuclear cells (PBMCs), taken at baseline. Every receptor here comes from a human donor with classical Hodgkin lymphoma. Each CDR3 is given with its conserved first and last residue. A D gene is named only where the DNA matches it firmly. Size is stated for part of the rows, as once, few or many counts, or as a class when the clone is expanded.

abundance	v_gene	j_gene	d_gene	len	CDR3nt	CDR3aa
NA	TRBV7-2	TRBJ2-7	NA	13	TGTGCCAGCAGCCTCCTGTTCGGCGGCGAGCAGTACTTC	CASSLLFGGEQYF
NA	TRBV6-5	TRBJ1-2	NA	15	TGTGCCAGCAGTTACTATCCTACAGGGATCTATGGCTACACCTTC	CASSYYPTGIYGYTF
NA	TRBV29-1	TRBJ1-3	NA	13	TGCAGCGTTGAAATGGGGGCTCTGAGCACCATATATTTT	CSVEMGALSTIYF
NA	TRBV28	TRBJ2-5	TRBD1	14	TGTGCCAGCAGGGAAACAGGGGGCCGGGAGACCCAGTACTTC	CASRETGGRETQYF
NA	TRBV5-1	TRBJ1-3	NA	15	TGCGCCAGCAGCTTAGAGTTCCGCTCTGGAAACACCATATATTTT	CASSLEFRSGNTIYF
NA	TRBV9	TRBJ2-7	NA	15	TGTGCCAGCAGCGCGGCCGCAGGGCCCTACTACGAGCAGTACTTC	CASSAAAGPYYEQYF
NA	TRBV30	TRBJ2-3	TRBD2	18	TGTGCCTGGAGTACCTTCCTAGGACTAGCGGATAGCACAGATACGCAGTATTTT	CAWSTFLGLADSTDTQYF
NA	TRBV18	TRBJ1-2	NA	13	TGTGCCAGCTCCCAGGACACAAACTATGGCTACACCTTC	CASSQDTNYGYTF
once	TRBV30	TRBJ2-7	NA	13	TGTGCCTGGCGAGGCGGGGCCTCCTACGAGCAGTACTTC	CAWRGGASYEQYF
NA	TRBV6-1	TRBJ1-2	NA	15	TGTGCCAGCAGTGAAGCGCCGGGGGGTGGGTATGGCTACACCTTC	CASSEAPGGGYGYTF
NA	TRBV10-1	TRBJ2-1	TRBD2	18	TGCGCCAGCAGTGGACTAGCGGGAGGTCAGAGTTCCTACAATGAGCAGTTCTTC	CASSGLAGGQSSYNEQFF
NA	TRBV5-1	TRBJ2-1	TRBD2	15	TGCGCCAGCAGCTTGGGACTAGCGGCCGACAATGAGCAGTTCTTC	CASSLGLAADNEQFF
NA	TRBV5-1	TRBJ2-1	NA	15	TGCGCCAGCAGCTTGGAAAGCCCCTTCTACAATGAGCAGTTCTTC	CASSLESPFYNEQFF
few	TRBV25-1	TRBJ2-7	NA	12	TGTGCCAGCACCGGGCGGTTACAAGAGCAGTACTTC	CASTGRLQEQYF
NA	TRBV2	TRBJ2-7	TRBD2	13	TGTGCCAGCACTCGGGAGGGGTCCTACGAGCAGTACTTC	CASTREGSYEQYF
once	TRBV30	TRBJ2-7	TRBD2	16	TGTGCCTGGAGTTTGCTAGCGGGGTCCCACTCCTACGAGCAGTACTTC	CAWSLLAGSHSYEQYF
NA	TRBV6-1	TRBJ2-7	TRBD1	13	TGTGCCAGCCGGGACAGGGGGACTTACGAGCAGTACTTC	CASRDRGTYEQYF
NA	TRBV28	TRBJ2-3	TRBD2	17	TGTGCCAGCAGTTTACTACTAGCGGGTATCAGCACAGATACGCAGTATTTT	CASSLLLAGISTDTQYF
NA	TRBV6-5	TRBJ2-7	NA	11	TGTGCCAGCAGAGACATGTACGAGCAGTACTTC	CASRDMYEQYF
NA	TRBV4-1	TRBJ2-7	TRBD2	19	TGCGCCAGCAGCCAAGATCTGATGACAAGCGGGAGGGCAGTCCACGAGCAGTACTTC	CASSQDLMTSGRAVHEQYF
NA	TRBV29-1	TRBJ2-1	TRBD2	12	TGCAGCGTTGAGCCGGGAGGCAATGAGCAGTTCTTC	CSVEPGGNEQFF
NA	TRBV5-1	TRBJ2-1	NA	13	TGCGCCAGCAGCCGGACTACCTACAATGAGCAGTTCTTC	CASSRTTYNEQFF
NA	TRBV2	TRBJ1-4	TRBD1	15	TGTGCCAGCAGTGAACTGTCTCAGGGGGATGAAAAACTGTTTTTT	CASSELSQGDEKLFF
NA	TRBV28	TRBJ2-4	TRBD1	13	TGTGCCAGCCGGGACAGCCAGAAAAACATTCAGTACTTC	CASRDSQKNIQYF
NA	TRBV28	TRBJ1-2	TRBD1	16	TGTGCCAGCAGTTTACCTCGACAGGGAGAAAACTATGGCTACACCTTC	CASSLPRQGENYGYTF
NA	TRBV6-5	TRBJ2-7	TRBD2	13	TGTGCCACCCAGCGGGAGGAGTCGTTCGAGCAGTACTTC	CATQREESFEQYF
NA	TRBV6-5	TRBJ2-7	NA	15	TGTGCCAGCAGTTATGGGGGAACGAGCTCCTACGAGCAGTACTTC	CASSYGGTSSYEQYF
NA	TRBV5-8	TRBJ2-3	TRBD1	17	TGTGCCAGCAGCTTGTTACGGGACAGCTTTAGCACAGATACGCAGTATTTT	CASSLLRDSFSTDTQYF
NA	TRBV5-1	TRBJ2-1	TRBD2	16	TGCGCCAGCAGCCCAGGGACTAGCGGGAGGCAGGGGGAGCAGTTCTTC	CASSPGTSGRQGEQFF
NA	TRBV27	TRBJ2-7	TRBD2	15	TGTGCCAGCAGTTTTAGCGGGGCAGCAAACTACGAGCAGTACTTC	CASSFSGAANYEQYF
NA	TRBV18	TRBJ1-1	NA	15	TGTGCCAGCTCACCCCGCCAGGGGATGAACACTGAAGCTTTCTTT	CASSPRQGMNTEAFF
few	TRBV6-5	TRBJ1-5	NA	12	TGTGCCAGCAGTCCGGGACCTCCCACCCAGCATTTT	CASSPGPPTQHF
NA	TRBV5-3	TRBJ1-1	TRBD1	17	TGTGCCAGAAGTCATGACCTGGGACAGGGCAGGGACACTGAAGCTTTCTTT	CARSHDLGQGRDTEAFF
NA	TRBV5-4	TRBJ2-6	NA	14	TGTGCCAGCAAGGTTTTAGTGGGGGCCAACGTCCTGACTTTC	CASKVLVGANVLTF
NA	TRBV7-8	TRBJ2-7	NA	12	TGTGCCAGCAGCTCCCCTAATGGCGAGCAGTACTTC	CASSSPNGEQYF
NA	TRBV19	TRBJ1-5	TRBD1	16	TGTGCCAGTAGTATCCGCGACAGGGGAAGCAATCAGCCCCAGCATTTT	CASSIRDRGSNQPQHF
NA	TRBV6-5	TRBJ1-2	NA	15	TGTGCCAGCAGTTACTCGCGGGGAGCTTCGGTTGGCTACACCTTC	CASSYSRGASVGYTF
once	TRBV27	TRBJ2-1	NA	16	TGTGCCAGCAGCTCTCCCGGGTCGATGATTCACAATGAGCAGTTCTTC	CASSSPGSMIHNEQFF
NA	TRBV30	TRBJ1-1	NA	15	TGTGCCTGGAGTGCCACCGGGACAAACACCCCTGAAGCTTTCTTT	CAWSATGTNTPEAFF
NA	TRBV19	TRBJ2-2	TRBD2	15	TGTGCCAGTAGTTTTAGCGGGATCGGCACCGGGGAGCTGTTTTTT	CASSFSGIGTGELFF
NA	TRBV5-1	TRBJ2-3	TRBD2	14	TGCGCCAGCAGCCGAACTAGCGGCACAGATACGCAGTATTTT	CASSRTSGTDTQYF
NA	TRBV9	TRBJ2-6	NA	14	TGTGCCAGCAGCGTAGTCTCTGGGGCCAACGTCCTGACTTTC	CASSVVSGANVLTF
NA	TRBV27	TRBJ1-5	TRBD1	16	TGTGCCAGCAGTCCATGGCGACAGGGGGCTTTTCGGCCCCAGCATTTT	CASSPWRQGAFRPQHF
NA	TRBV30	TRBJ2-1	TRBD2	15	TGTGCCACTCGGGTAGCGGGAGGCCAAAGCCATGAGCAGTTCTTC	CATRVAGGQSHEQFF
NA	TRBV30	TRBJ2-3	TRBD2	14	TGTGCCTGGCGACGTAGCGGGTTCGCAGATACGCAGTATTTT	CAWRRSGFADTQYF
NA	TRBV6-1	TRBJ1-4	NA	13	TGTGCCAGCAAAAGGTCCCTTAATGAAAAACTGTTTTTT	CASKRSLNEKLFF
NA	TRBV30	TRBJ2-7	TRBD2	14	TGTGCCTGGAGTAGACTAGCGGGAGTGGTAGAGCAGTACTTC	CAWSRLAGVVEQYF
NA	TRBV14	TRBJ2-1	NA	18	TGTGCCAGCAGCCAATTTGAAGGGGGGCGGCAGCGCTACAATGAGCAGTTCTTC	CASSQFEGGRQRYNEQFF
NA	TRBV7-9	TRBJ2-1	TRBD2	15	TGTGCCAGCAGCCCGACTAGCGGGGGGCCGATCGGGCAGTTCTTC	CASSPTSGGPIGQFF
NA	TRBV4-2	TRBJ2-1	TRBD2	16	TGTGCCAGCAGCCAAACTAGCGGTATGGGAGCCGGTGAGCAGTTCTTC	CASSQTSGMGAGEQFF
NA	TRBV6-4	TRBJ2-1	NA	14	TGTGCCAGCAGTGACCCCCCCGAAAACAATGAGCAGTTCTTC	CASSDPPENNEQFF
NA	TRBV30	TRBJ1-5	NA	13	TGTGCCTGGAGTGTCGGTGCCAATCAGCCCCAGCATTTT	CAWSVGANQPQHF
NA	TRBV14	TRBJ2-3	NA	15	TGTGCCAGCAGCTTACCTAGTCTTGGCACAGATACGCAGTATTTT	CASSLPSLGTDTQYF